The following is a T cell receptor (beta chain) sequence with its context. Antigen specificity is unknown. This sample stems from a study of T cell responses to AZD1222 COVID-19 vaccine. TCRdb's table, derived via immunoSEQ multiplex PCR, lists solely in-frame clones and lacks some. The sample has some 120,000 clones; 88% are singletons. The CDR3 extends over 13 amino acids. V dropped 3 bases and J dropped 6 bases, with 11 bases sitting between them. Whole-study findings and limits: Sampled repertoires all dated from after the peak T cell response. Donors in the cohort were predominantly white British and more often female, and clonal diversity was possibly underestimated. Just a handful of AZD1222 recipients were seropositive at baseline.

The receptor comes from an adult in good health. The chain recombines TRBV12-3 or TRBV12-4 with TRBJ1-1; no clear D. Here the sequenced sample was peripheral blood, taken on day 0 of AZD1222 vaccination. The CDR3 region is CASSLNGEAEAFF. The CDR3 DNA reads as TGTGCCAGCAGTTTGAACGGAGAGGCTGAAGCTTTCTTT.